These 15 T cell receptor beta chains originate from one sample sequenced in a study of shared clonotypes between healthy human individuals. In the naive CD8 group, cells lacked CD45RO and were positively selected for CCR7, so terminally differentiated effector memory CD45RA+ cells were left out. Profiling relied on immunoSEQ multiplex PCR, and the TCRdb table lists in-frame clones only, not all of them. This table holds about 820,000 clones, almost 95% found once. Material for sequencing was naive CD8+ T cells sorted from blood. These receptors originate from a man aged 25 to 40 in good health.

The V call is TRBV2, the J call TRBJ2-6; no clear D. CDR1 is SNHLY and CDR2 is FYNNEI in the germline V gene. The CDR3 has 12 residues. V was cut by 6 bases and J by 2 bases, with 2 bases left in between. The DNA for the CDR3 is TGTGCCAGCAGAACTGGGGCCAACGTCCTGACTTTC. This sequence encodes CASRTGANVLTF.

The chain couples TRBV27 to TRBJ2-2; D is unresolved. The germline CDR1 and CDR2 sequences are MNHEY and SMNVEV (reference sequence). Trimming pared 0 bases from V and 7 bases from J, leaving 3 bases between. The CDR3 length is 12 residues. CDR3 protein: CASSLSHGELFF. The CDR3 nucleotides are TGTGCCAGCAGTTTATCCCACGGGGAGCTGTTTTTT.

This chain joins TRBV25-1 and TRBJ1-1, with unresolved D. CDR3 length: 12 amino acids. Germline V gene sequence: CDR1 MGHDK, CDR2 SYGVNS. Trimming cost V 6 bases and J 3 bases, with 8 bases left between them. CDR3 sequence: CASRDSDTEAFF. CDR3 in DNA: TGTGCCAGCAGGGATTCTGACACTGAAGCTTTCTTT.

The CDR3 region has the DNA TGCAGCGTATCGCGGGAGGCCTACAATGAGCAGTTCTTC. It codes for CSVSREAYNEQFF. V usage is TRBV29-1 and J usage is TRBJ2-1; 8 bases match TRBD2. The length of the CDR3 is 13 residues. Germline V gene lookup returns CDR1 SQVTM and CDR2 ANQGSEA. Losses at the gene ends were 6 bases for V and 2 bases for J; bases not matched to a gene: 3.

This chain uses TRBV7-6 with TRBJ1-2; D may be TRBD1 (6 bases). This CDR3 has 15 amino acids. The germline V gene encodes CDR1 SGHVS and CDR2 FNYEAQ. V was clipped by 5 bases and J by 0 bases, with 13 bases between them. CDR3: CASSNEDSPNYGYTF. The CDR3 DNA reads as TGTGCCAGCAGCAATGAGGACAGTCCTAACTATGGCTACACCTTC.

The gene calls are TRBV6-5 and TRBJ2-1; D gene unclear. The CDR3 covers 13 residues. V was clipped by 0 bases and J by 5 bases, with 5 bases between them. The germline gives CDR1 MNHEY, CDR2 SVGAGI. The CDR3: CASSYSAHNEQFF. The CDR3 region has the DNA TGTGCCAGCAGTTACTCTGCCCACAATGAGCAGTTCTTC.

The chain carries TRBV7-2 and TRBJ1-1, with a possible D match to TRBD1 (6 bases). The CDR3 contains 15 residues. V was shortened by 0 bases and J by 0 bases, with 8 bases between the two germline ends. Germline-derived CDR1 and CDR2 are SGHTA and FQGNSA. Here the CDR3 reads CASSLAYRVNTEAFF. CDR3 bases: TGTGCCAGCAGCTTAGCCTACAGGGTGAACACTGAAGCTTTCTTT.

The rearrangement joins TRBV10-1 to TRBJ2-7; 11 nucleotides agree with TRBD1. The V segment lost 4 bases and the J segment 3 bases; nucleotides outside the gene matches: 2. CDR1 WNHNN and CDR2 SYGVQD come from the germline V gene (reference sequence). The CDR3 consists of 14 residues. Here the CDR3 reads CASSVGTGGYEQYF. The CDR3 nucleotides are TGCGCCAGCAGTGTAGGGACAGGGGGCTACGAGCAGTACTTC.

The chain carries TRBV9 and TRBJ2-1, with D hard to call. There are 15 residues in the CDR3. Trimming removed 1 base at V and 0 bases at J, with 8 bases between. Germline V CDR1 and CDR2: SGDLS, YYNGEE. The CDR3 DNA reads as TGTGCCAGCAGCGTATGGTCAAGCTCCTACAATGAGCAGTTCTTC. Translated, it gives CASSVWSSSYNEQFF.

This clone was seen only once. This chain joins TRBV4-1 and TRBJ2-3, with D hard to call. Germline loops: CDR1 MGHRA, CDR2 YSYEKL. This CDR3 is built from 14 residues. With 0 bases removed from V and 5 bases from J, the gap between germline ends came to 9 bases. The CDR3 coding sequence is TGCGCCAGCAGCCAAGATGGCGGACGAGATACGCAGTATTTT. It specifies CASSQDGGRDTQYF.

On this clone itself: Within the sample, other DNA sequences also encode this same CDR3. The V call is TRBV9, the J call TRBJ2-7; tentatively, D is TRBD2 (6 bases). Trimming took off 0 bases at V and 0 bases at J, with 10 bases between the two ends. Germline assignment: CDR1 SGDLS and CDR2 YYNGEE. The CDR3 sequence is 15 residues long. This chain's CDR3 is CASSVAAGYSYEQYF. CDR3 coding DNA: TGTGCCAGCAGCGTAGCTGCGGGATACTCCTACGAGCAGTACTTC.

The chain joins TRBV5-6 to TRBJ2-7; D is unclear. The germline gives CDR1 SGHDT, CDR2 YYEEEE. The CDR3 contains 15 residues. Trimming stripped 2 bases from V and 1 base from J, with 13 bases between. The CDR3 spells CASSFRDAPSYEQYF. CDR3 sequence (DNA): TGTGCCAGCAGCTTTAGAGACGCGCCGTCCTACGAGCAGTACTTC.

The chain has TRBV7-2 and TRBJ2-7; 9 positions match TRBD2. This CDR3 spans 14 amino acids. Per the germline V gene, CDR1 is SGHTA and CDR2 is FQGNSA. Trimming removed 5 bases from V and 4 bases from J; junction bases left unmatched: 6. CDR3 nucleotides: TGTGCCAGCAGCGTCCCGGGACTAGCATACGAGCAGTACTTC. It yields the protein CASSVPGLAYEQYF.

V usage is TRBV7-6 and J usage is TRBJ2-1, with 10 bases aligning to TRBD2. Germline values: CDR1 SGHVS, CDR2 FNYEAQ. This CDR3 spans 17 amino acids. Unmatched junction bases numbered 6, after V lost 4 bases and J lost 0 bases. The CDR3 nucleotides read TGTGCCAGCAGCTCACGAGCTAGCGGGAGCTCCTACAATGAGCAGTTCTTC. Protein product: CASSSRASGSSYNEQFF.

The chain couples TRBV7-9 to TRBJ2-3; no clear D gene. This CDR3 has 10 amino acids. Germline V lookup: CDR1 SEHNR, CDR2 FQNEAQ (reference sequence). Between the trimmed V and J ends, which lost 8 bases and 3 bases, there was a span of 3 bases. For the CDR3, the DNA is TGTGCCAGCCTTACAGATACGCAGTATTTT. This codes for CASLTDTQYF. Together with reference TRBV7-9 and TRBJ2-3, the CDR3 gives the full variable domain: DTGVSQNPRHKITKRGQNVTFRCDPISEHNRLYWYRQTLGQGPEFLTYFQNEAQLEKSRLLSDRFSAERPKGSFSTLEIQRTEQGDSAMYLCASLTDTQYFGPGTRLTVL.